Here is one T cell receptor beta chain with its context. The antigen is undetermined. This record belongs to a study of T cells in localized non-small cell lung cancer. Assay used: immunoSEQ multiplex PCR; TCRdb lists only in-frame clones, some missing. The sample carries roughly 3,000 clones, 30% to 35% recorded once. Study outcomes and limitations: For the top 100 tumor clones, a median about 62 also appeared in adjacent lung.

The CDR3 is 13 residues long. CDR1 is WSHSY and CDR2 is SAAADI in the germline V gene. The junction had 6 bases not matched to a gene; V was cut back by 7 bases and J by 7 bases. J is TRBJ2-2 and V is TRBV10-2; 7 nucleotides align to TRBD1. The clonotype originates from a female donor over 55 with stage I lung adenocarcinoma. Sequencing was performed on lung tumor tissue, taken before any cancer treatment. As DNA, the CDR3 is TGCGCCAGCACAAACAGGGGCGGCGGGGAGCTGTTTTTT. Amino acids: CASTNRGGGELFF.